The entry below describes one TCR beta chain. Antigen unknown. The Oncomine TCR Beta short-read assay generated sequence data from the DNA of cultured CD4+ T cells. TCRdb reprocessed the PCR reads via MiXCR and lists one record per CDR3 protein. The sample includes around 16,000 distinct CDR3 sequences, around 50% of them seen just once. This sample was included in a study of vaccination and CD4 T cells after COVID-19. The V gene's germline CDR1 is MRHNA and CDR2 SNTAGT. V was clipped by 4 bases and J by 6 bases, with 10 bases between them. CDR3 length equals 13 residues. As for treatment: roughly ten-day PBMC culture with coronavirus spike peptide pools or control peptides (ViraFEST assay).

The V call is TRBV6-4, the J call TRBJ1-5; D unclear. The starting material was CD4+ T cells from blood, cultured in vitro, obtained before SARS-CoV-2 vaccination. The receptor was derived from a human donor who had recovered from COVID-19. The CDR3 here is CASSATRGQPQHF. The DNA for the CDR3 is TGTGCCAGCAGTGCCACACGTGGTCAGCCCCAGCATTTT.